Each of the 8 T cell receptor beta chains below was sequenced from the same sample in a study of T cells after yellow fever vaccination. TCRdb redid the calling of the 5' RACE reads with MiXCR, one entry per CDR3 protein. This table holds some 340,000 distinct CDR3 sequences, over 8.5% found once. Here the sequenced sample was CD4+ T cells sorted from PBMCs, taken 45 days after the yellow fever booster vaccination. These receptor sequences come from a man aged 18 to 30 who received the YFV17D yellow fever vaccine.

The table lists this clonotype with a count of one. Given a much more abundant clone one base away, this may be a read error. The chain joins TRBV5-6 to TRBJ1-6; possible D gene TRBD1, 5 bases. Germline loops: CDR1 SGHDT, CDR2 YYEEEE. The CDR3 consists of 14 residues. Trimming pared 5 bases from V and 7 bases from J, leaving 13 bases between. The CDR3 sequence is CASSYRDGNSPLHF. The CDR3 bases are TGTGCCAGCAGTTACCGGGACGGGAATTCACCCCTCCACTTT.

For the CDR3, the DNA is TGTGCCAGCAGTTTATCAGGGGTGCGGACCGGGGAGCTGTTTTTT. It encodes CASSLSGVRTGELFF. The chain recombines TRBV27 with TRBJ2-2; a possible D gene is TRBD1 (5 bases). This CDR3 region has 15 residues. Trimming removed 0 bases from V and 5 bases from J, with 10 bases in between. Germline CDR1 MNHEY, CDR2 SMNVEV (reference sequence).

In this sample, this clonotype turned up many times. The rearrangement links TRBV5-6 to TRBJ2-5; 8 bases are shared with TRBD1. CDR3 length: 16 residues. Germline V gives CDR1 SGHDT, CDR2 YYEEEE. After removal of 1 base from V and 2 bases from J, the junction contained 7 bases not matched to a gene. This chain's CDR3 is CASSLFRQGPQETQYF. Written as DNA, the CDR3 is TGTGCCAGCAGCTTGTTTCGACAGGGGCCTCAAGAGACCCAGTACTTC.

In this sample, this clonotype turned up a few times. The rearrangement links TRBV11-2 to TRBJ1-1, with D possibly matching TRBD1 (6 bases). The germline V gene has CDR1 SGHAT and CDR2 FQNNGV. With 2 bases removed from V and 4 bases from J, the gap between germline ends came to 8 bases. There are 13 residues in the CDR3. The CDR3 loop is CASSLQGPTEAFF. For the CDR3, the DNA is TGTGCCAGCAGCTTACAGGGGCCCACTGAAGCTTTCTTT.

This clonotype was seen repeatedly, ten times or more. This rearrangement joins TRBV5-6 to TRBJ2-1, with D uncertain. The CDR3 has 12 residues. Trimming left V 0 bases short and J 8 bases short, with 6 bases between. Germline CDR1 reads SGHDT; CDR2 reads YYEEEE. This CDR3 is CASSLAHHEQFF. The CDR3 DNA sequence: TGTGCCAGCAGCTTGGCCCATCATGAGCAGTTCTTC.

This clonotype has only a few counts. This chain uses TRBV20-1 with TRBJ2-3; 8 bases are shared with TRBD1. This CDR3 contains 16 residues. Germline lookup yields CDR1 DFQATT and CDR2 SNEGSKA (reference sequence). V shed 2 bases, J shed 0 bases, and the junction held 7 bases outside the gene matches. The CDR3 loop is CSARLTTGASTDTQYF. The CDR3 bases are TGCAGTGCTAGACTAACGACAGGGGCAAGCACAGATACGCAGTATTTT.

This clonotype was counted between two and nine times. The gene calls are TRBV10-3 and TRBJ2-3, with TRBD2 matching over 8 bases. This CDR3 is 15 amino acids long. V lost 3 bases to trimming and J lost 2 bases; unmatched junction nucleotides: 4. The germline gives CDR1 ENHRY, CDR2 SYGVKD. The chain's CDR3 is CAISEALADTDTQYF. In DNA form, the CDR3 reads TGTGCCATCAGTGAAGCACTAGCGGACACAGATACGCAGTATTTT.

This clonotype appeared a few times. CDR3 sequence reads: CSARGLSGSKGATDTQYF. CDR3 in DNA: TGCAGTGCTAGGGGACTAAGCGGGTCTAAAGGGGCCACAGATACGCAGTATTTT. The gene calls are TRBV20-1 and TRBJ2-3, with 7 bases matching TRBD2. The trim removed 3 bases at V and 2 bases at J, leaving 17 bases unmatched. Per the germline V gene, CDR1 is DFQATT and CDR2 is SNEGSKA (reference sequence). CDR3 length: 18 residues.